Listed here is a single T cell receptor (beta chain). The antigen remains undetermined. This record comes from a study of cytomegalovirus exposure and HLA in healthy donors. The V end lost 2 bases, the J end lost 0 bases, and 14 bases lay between the germline ends. The CDR3 is 16 amino acids. Germline CDR1 is MDHEN and CDR2 is SYDVKM. The PCR had 60 Vbeta and 13 Jbeta primers. Here immunoSEQ multiplex PCR was the method, and the copy in TCRdb shows in-frame clones only, minus some. The sample includes 80,000 to 95,000 clones, roughly 81% of them seen just once. General study findings and limits: Roughly uniform sequencing depth across donors was assumed, possibly incorrectly.

The gene calls are TRBV28 and TRBJ2-7; D remains ambiguous. The origin of this receptor is a woman in her twenties or thirties in good health and CMV-seronegative. The material sequenced was PBMCs. The CDR3: CASSLQTDAVSYEQYF. The CDR3 coding sequence is TGTGCCAGCAGTTTACAGACGGATGCGGTCTCCTACGAGCAGTACTTC.